The next 23 T cell receptor beta chains were all read from a single sample in a study of cytotoxic CD8 clonotypes in ibrutinib-treated CLL. This table comes from immunoSEQ multiplex PCR, and its TCRdb copy is limited to in-frame clones, with some not included. The sample lists about 130,000 clones; around 84% were seen once. The sample here was PBMCs, taken after 24 months of ibrutinib treatment. Receptor source: a human donor with chronic lymphocytic leukemia.

This clone was counted a single time. This chain uses TRBV4-3 with TRBJ2-7; the match to TRBD2 covers 9 bases. The germline V gene encodes CDR1 LGHNA and CDR2 YSLEER. The trim removed 0 bases at V and 5 bases at J, leaving 8 bases unmatched. This CDR3 comprises 16 residues. The CDR3 loop is CASSQDFGGGANEQYF. Here the CDR3 DNA reads TGCGCCAGCAGCCAAGACTTCGGCGGGGGGGCGAACGAGCAGTACTTC.

This clone showed up just once. The chain has TRBV7-2 and TRBJ1-6; D remains ambiguous. The CDR3 length is 15 residues. Germline CDR1 SGHTA, CDR2 FQGNSA. The V end lost 0 bases, the J end lost 8 bases, and 11 bases lay between the germline ends. The CDR3 sequence: CASSLAGVSDSPLHF. The CDR3 region has the DNA TGTGCCAGCAGCTTAGCTGGGGTATCGGATTCACCCCTCCACTTT.

The chain employs TRBV19 and TRBJ1-2; D is unclear. V lost 6 bases and J lost 8, with 13 bases in between. Germline CDR1 is LNHDA and CDR2 is SQIVND (reference sequence). The CDR3 runs to 12 residues. The CDR3 nucleotides are TGTGCCAGTAGCCCACGAGGCGCGGGCTACACCTTC. Translated, it gives CASSPRGAGYTF.

This rearrangement joins TRBV5-6 to TRBJ1-5, with a weak D call TRBD1 (6 bases). Germline V CDR1 and CDR2: SGHDT, YYEEEE. Trimming left V 3 bases short and J 9 bases short, with 16 bases between. This CDR3 spans 14 amino acids. DNA for the CDR3: TGTGCCAGCAGCTACACAGCCCAAGGGGGGCCCCAGCATTTT. This encodes CASSYTAQGGPQHF.

This clone came up once. The chain's CDR3 is CASSLEDRLNTEAFF. The CDR3 bases are TGTGCCAGCAGCTTAGAAGACAGACTGAACACTGAAGCTTTCTTT. The V call is TRBV7-9, the J call TRBJ1-1, with D possibly matching TRBD1 (5 bases). The CDR3 covers 15 residues. From germline, CDR1 is SEHNR and CDR2 FQNEAQ (reference sequence). Between the trimmed V and J ends, which lost 1 base and 0 bases, there was a span of 9 bases.

The gene calls are TRBV27 and TRBJ2-2; possibly TRBD2 for D (6 bases). Trimming took 3 bases from V and 6 from J, leaving 11 bases between them. The length of the CDR3 is 14 residues. Germline CDR1 MNHEY, CDR2 SMNVEV (reference sequence). The CDR3 sequence: CASSFGTGAGELFF. CDR3 sequence (DNA): TGTGCCAGCAGTTTCGGGACGGGGGCCGGGGAGCTGTTTTTT.

This chain links TRBV2 with TRBJ2-7; D is ambiguous. The CDR3 is 14 amino acids. V lost 1 base, J lost 4 bases, and 11 bases lay in between. Germline CDR1 is SNHLY and CDR2 is FYNNEI. The CDR3 DNA follows: TGTGCCAGCAGTGAAGGGACCGGTTATTACGAGCAGTACTTC. It translates to CASSEGTGYYEQYF. The complete variable domain, with remaining parts taken from reference TRBV2 and TRBJ2-7, reads EPEVTQTPSHQVTQMGQEVILRCVPISNHLYFYWYRQILGQKVEFLVSFYNNEISEKSEIFDDQFSVERPDGSNFTLKIRSTKLEDSAMYFCASSEGTGYYEQYFGPGTRLTVT.

J is TRBJ1-1 and V is TRBV19; 7 nucleotides line up with TRBD1. There are 14 residues in the CDR3. With 4 bases clipped from V and 2 bases from J, the junction kept 4 bases outside the gene matches. From germline, CDR1 is LNHDA and CDR2 SQIVND (reference sequence). The CDR3: CASSSWDSNTEAFF. The DNA of the CDR3 is TGTGCCAGTAGTAGCTGGGACAGCAACACTGAAGCTTTCTTT.

The chain is built from TRBV5-1 and TRBJ1-4; 10 positions match TRBD1. This CDR3 has 17 amino acids. V dropped 1 base and J dropped 6; count of bases not matched to a gene: 9. Germline loops: CDR1 SGHRS, CDR2 YFSETQ. CDR3 amino acids: CASSLTGTGVWDEKLFF. DNA of the CDR3: TGCGCCAGCAGCTTGACCGGGACAGGGGTTTGGGATGAAAAACTGTTTTTT.

V gene TRBV11-2 combines with J gene TRBJ2-1; tentatively, D is TRBD1 (5 bases). The CDR3 spans 16 residues. V gave up 2 bases and J gave up 1 base, with 12 bases separating them. The germline V gene encodes CDR1 SGHAT and CDR2 FQNNGV. The CDR3 protein is CASSLFQGRSYNEQFF. The CDR3 DNA reads as TGTGCCAGCAGCTTATTTCAGGGTAGGTCCTACAATGAGCAGTTCTTC.

The V call is TRBV7-9, the J call TRBJ2-2; no firm D call. In germline, CDR1 is SEHNR, CDR2 FQNEAQ (reference sequence). V shed 5 bases and J shed 0 bases, with 10 bases lying between them. The CDR3 is 15 amino acids. The CDR3 reads CASSLFMANTGELFF. CDR3 nucleotide sequence: TGTGCCAGCAGCCTTTTTATGGCGAACACCGGGGAGCTGTTTTTT.

The rearrangement uses TRBV7-9 and TRBJ2-7; 8 bases line up with TRBD1. The CDR3 is 13 residues long. Germline lookup yields CDR1 SEHNR and CDR2 FQNEAQ (reference sequence). V dropped 4 bases and J dropped 4; count of bases not matched to a gene: 3. This CDR3 reads CASSSGTGYEQYF. The DNA for the CDR3 is TGTGCCAGCAGCTCGGGGACAGGTTACGAGCAGTACTTC. Drawing the rest from reference TRBV7-9 and TRBJ2-7, the complete variable domain is DTGVSQNPRHKITKRGQNVTFRCDPISEHNRLYWYRQTLGQGPEFLTYFQNEAQLEKSRLLSDRFSAERPKGSFSTLEIQRTEQGDSAMYLCASSSGTGYEQYFGPGTRLTVT.

The genes are TRBV27 and TRBJ2-1; the D is unclear. In germline, CDR1 is MNHEY, CDR2 SMNVEV (reference sequence). Deletions cut 4 bases from V and 6 bases from J, with 10 bases between. The CDR3 is 13 residues long. CDR3 nucleotides: TGTGCCAGCAGTTCCCTACGATCCAATGAGCAGTTCTTC. As protein: CASSSLRSNEQFF.

This chain links TRBV10-3 with TRBJ1-4; D unresolved. The ends were cut back, 0 bases at V and 9 bases at J, with 8 bases in the middle. The CDR3 runs to 13 residues. Germline V lookup: CDR1 ENHRY, CDR2 SYGVKD. The CDR3: CAISESLGKKLFF. The CDR3 DNA follows: TGTGCCATCAGTGAGTCACTGGGAAAAAAACTGTTTTTT.

This clone was found once. The chain uses TRBV15 and TRBJ1-1; D is unclear. V lost 0 bases and J lost 5, with 16 bases in between. The CDR3 runs 16 residues. Germline values: CDR1 LNHNV, CDR2 YYDKDF (reference sequence). The DNA for the CDR3 is TGTGCCACCAGCAGAGATCCTCTCATTTGGGTTACTGAAGCTTTCTTT. Protein: CATSRDPLIWVTEAFF.

CDR3 protein: CSVDTAGLMNTEAFF. The CDR3 DNA sequence: TGCAGCGTTGATACGGCAGGCCTCATGAACACTGAAGCTTTCTTT. V usage is TRBV29-1 and J usage is TRBJ1-1, with D hard to call. From germline, CDR1 is SQVTM and CDR2 ANQGSEA. V was shortened by 3 bases and J by 0 bases, with 14 bases between the two germline ends. CDR3 size: 15 residues.

The sample holds a few counts of this clone. DNA for the CDR3: TGTGCCAGCAGCCTCCGGACCGTCGACGAGCAGTACTTC. Protein: CASSLRTVDEQYF. The chain uses TRBV7-2 and TRBJ2-7; unclear D gene. V lost 5 bases to trimming and J lost 5 bases, with 13 bases between them. This CDR3 region has 13 residues. Germline CDR1 and CDR2: SGHTA and FQGNSA.

The chain uses TRBV11-2 and TRBJ2-1; D call uncertain. Germline V gene data show CDR1 as SGHAT and CDR2 as FQNNGV. The V end was cut by 1 base, the J end by 10 bases, with 8 bases between. CDR3 length: 12 residues. In DNA form, the CDR3 reads TGTGCCAGCAGCTTAGGTTCGGCGGAGCAGTTCTTC. Encoded protein: CASSLGSAEQFF. Variable domain in full (rest from reference TRBV11-2 and TRBJ2-1): EAGVAQSPRYKIIEKRQSVAFWCNPISGHATLYWYQQILGQGPKLLIQFQNNGVVDDSQLPKDRFSAERLKGVDSTLKIQPAKLEDSAVYLCASSLGSAEQFFGPGTRLTVL.

This clone appeared a single time. The gene calls are TRBV9 and TRBJ2-2; D remains ambiguous. This CDR3 spans 14 amino acids. Germline V CDR1 and CDR2: SGDLS, YYNGEE. V lost 1 base, J lost 3 bases, and 7 bases lay in between. The chain's CDR3 is CASSVRVYTGELFF. CDR3 nucleotides: TGTGCCAGCAGCGTAAGGGTTTACACCGGGGAGCTGTTTTTT.

Regarding this clone: Likely a read error: the CDR3 ends without its conserved phenylalanine or tryptophan. The DNA is omitted, as the CDR3 cannot be located on it reliably, and the CDR3 follows TCRdb's listing. The chain couples TRBV5-4 to TRBJ1-1. CDR1 SGHNT and CDR2 YYREEE come from the germline V gene (reference sequence). The CDR3 region is 12 residues in length, termini included. The CDR3 region is CASSLGWSNPFY.

The chain recombines TRBV11-2 with TRBJ1-4; a weak D match, TRBD1 (5 bases). CDR3 length: 17 amino acids. CDR1 is SGHAT, CDR2 FQNNGV, per germline. Trimming left V 2 bases short and J 5 bases short, with 18 bases between. The CDR3 here is CASSLYGGQFPNEKLFF. The DNA of the CDR3 is TGTGCCAGCAGCTTATATGGGGGTCAATTCCCAAATGAAAAACTGTTTTTT. Filled out from reference TRBV11-2 and TRBJ1-4, the complete variable domain reads EAGVAQSPRYKIIEKRQSVAFWCNPISGHATLYWYQQILGQGPKLLIQFQNNGVVDDSQLPKDRFSAERLKGVDSTLKIQPAKLEDSAVYLCASSLYGGQFPNEKLFFGSGTQLSVL.

The genes are TRBV6-5 and TRBJ2-7, with D possibly being TRBD1 (6 bases). The ends were cut back, 5 bases at V and 3 bases at J, with 8 bases in the middle. Germline lookup yields CDR1 MNHEY and CDR2 SVGAGI. This CDR3 spans 12 amino acids. The CDR3: CASSQGHYEQYF. DNA of the CDR3: TGTGCCAGCAGTCAGGGACACTACGAGCAGTACTTC.

The chain combines TRBV6-5 with TRBJ1-2; no firm D call. Trimming shortened V by 2 bases and J by 4 bases, and 11 bases separated the two germline ends. CDR3 length: 14 residues. Germline lookup yields CDR1 MNHEY and CDR2 SVGAGI. CDR3 residues: CASSYREFGYGYTF. The CDR3 nucleotides are TGTGCCAGCAGTTACAGGGAGTTCGGCTATGGCTACACCTTC.